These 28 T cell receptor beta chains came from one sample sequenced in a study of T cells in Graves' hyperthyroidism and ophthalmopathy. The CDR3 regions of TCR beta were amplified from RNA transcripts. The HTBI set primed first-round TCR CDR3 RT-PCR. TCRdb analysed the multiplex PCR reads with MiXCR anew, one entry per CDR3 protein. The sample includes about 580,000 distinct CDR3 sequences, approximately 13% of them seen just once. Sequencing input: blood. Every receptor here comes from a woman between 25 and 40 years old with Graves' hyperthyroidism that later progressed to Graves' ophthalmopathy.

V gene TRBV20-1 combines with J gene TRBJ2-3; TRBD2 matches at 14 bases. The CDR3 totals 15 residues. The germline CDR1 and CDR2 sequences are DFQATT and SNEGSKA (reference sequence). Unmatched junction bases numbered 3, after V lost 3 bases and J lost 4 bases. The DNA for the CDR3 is TGCAGTGCTAGGGGACTAGCGGGAGTTGCAGATACGCAGTATTTT. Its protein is CSARGLAGVADTQYF.

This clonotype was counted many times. This CDR3 is CASSFVSRNTIYF. In DNA form, the CDR3 reads TGTGCCAGCAGCTTTGTCTCGCGAAACACCATATATTTT. This chain links TRBV11-3 with TRBJ1-3; D gene uncertain. Germline CDR1 is SGHNT and CDR2 is YENEEA. The CDR3 spans 13 residues. The V gene lost 3 bases and the J gene lost 5 bases, with 8 bases spanning the gap.

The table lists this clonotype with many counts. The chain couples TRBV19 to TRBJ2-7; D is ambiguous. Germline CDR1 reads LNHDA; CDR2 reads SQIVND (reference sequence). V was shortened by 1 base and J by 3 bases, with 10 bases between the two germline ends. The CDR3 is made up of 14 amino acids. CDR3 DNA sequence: TGTGCCAGTAGTATAGCAGGAATTGACTACGAGCAGTACTTC. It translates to CASSIAGIDYEQYF.

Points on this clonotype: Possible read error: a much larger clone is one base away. The chain's CDR3 is CSARASGLTLTEQFF. The CDR3 DNA sequence: TGCAGTGCTAGGGCTAGCGGCCTTACCCTCACTGAGCAGTTCTTC. The gene calls are TRBV20-1 and TRBJ2-1; 7 bases line up with TRBD2. The germline gives CDR1 DFQATT, CDR2 SNEGSKA (reference sequence). The CDR3 length is 15 residues. Unmatched junction bases numbered 14, after V lost 3 bases and J lost 9 bases.

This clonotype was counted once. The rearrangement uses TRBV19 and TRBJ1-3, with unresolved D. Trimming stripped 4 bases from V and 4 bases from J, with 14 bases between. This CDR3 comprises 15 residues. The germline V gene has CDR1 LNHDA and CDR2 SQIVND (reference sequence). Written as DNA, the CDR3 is TGTGCCAGTAGTAAAACCCGGGATCCCGGAAACACCATATATTTT. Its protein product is CASSKTRDPGNTIYF. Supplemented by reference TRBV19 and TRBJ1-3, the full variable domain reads DGGITQSPKYLFRKEGQNVTLSCEQNLNHDAMYWYRQDPGQGLRLIYYSQIVNDFQKGDIAEGYSVSREKKESFPLTVTSAQKNPTAFYLCASSKTRDPGNTIYFGEGSWLTVV.

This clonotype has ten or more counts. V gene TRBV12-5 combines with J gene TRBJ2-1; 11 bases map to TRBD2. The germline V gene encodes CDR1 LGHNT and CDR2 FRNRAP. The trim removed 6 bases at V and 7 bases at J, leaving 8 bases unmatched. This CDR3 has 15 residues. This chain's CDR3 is CASGAGLAEFNEQFF. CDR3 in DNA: TGTGCTAGTGGCGCGGGACTAGCGGAGTTTAATGAGCAGTTCTTC. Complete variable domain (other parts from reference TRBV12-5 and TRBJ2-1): DARVTQTPRHKVTEMGQEVTMRCQPILGHNTVFWYRQTMMQGLELLAYFRNRAPLDDSGMPKDRFSAEMPDATLATLKIQPSEPRDSAVYFCASGAGLAEFNEQFFGPGTRLTVL.

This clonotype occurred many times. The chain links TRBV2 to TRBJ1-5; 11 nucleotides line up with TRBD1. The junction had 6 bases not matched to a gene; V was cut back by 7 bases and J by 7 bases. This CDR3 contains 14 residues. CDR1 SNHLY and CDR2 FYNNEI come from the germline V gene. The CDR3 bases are TGTGCCAGCACTACGGACAGGGGGCAACAGCCCCAGCATTTT. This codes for CASTTDRGQQPQHF.

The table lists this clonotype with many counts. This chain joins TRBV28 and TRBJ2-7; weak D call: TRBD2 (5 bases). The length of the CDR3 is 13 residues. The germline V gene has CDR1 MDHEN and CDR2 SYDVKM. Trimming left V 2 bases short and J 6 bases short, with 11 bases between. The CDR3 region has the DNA TGTGCCAGCAGTTTAGCAACTAGTGGCGAGCAGTACTTC. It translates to CASSLATSGEQYF.

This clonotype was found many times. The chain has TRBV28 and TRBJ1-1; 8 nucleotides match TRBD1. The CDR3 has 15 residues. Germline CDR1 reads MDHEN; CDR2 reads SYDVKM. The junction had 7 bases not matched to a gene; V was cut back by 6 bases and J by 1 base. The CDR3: CASRGQGEGNTEAFF. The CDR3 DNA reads TGTGCCAGCAGAGGACAGGGTGAGGGGAACACTGAAGCTTTCTTT.

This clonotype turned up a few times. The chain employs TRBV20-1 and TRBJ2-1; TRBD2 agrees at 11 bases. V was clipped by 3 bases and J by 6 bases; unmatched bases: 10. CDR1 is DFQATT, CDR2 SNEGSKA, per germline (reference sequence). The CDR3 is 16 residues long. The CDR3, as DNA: TGCAGTGCTAGGAAGTTAGCGGGAGGGCCAGTCAATGAGCAGTTCTTC. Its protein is CSARKLAGGPVNEQFF.

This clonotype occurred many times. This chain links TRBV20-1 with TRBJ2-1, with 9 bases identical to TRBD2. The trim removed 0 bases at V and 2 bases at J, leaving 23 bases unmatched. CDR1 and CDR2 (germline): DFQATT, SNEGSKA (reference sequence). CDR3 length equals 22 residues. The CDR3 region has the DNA TGCAGTGCTAGAGATAGGGCGGTATCAGCGGGAGGCTCGCGTCGTGCCTACAATGAGCAGTTCTTC. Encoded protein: CSARDRAVSAGGSRRAYNEQFF.

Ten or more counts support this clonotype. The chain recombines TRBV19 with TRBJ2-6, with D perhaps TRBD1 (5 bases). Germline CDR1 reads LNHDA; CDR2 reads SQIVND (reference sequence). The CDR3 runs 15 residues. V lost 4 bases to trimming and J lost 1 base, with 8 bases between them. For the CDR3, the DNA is TGTGCCAGTAGTAACCAGGGTTCTGGGGCCAACGTCCTGACTTTC. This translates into CASSNQGSGANVLTF.

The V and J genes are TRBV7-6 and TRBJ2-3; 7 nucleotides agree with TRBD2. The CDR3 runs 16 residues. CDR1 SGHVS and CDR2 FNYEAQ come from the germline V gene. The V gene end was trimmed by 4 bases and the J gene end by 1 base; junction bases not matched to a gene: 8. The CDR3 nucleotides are TGTGCCAGCAGCTCCCTAGGCGGGAGCGGCACAGATACGCAGTATTTT. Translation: CASSSLGGSGTDTQYF.

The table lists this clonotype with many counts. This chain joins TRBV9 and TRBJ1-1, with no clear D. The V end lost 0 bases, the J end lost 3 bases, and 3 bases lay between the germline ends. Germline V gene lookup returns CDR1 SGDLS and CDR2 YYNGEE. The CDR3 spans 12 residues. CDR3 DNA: TGTGCCAGCAGCGTAGAGGACACTGAAGCTTTCTTT. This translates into CASSVEDTEAFF.

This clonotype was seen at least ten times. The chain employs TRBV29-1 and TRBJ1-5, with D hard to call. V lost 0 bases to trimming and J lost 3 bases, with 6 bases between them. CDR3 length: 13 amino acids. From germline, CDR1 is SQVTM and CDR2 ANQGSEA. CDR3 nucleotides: TGCAGCGTTGAAGAAAACAACAATCAGCCCCAGCATTTT. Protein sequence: CSVEENNNQPQHF.

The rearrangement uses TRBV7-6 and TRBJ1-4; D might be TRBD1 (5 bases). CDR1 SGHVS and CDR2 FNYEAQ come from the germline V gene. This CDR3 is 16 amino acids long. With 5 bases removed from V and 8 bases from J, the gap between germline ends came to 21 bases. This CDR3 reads CASSPATGGFLEKLFF. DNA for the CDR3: TGTGCCAGCAGCCCAGCGACCGGGGGTTTTTTAGAAAAACTGTTTTTT.

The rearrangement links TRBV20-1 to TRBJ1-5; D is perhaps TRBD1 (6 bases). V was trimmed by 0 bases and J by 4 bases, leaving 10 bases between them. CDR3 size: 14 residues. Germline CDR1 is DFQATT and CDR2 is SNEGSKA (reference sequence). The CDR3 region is CSARDRGHNQPQHF. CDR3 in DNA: TGCAGTGCTAGAGACAGGGGCCATAATCAGCCCCAGCATTTT.

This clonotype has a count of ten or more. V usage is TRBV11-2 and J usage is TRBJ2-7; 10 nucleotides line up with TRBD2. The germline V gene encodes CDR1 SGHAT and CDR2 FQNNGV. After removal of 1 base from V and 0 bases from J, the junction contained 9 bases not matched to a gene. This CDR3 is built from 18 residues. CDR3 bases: TGTGCCAGCAGCTTAGCCATTCTAACTAGCGGGAACTCCTACGAGCAGTACTTC. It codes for CASSLAILTSGNSYEQYF.

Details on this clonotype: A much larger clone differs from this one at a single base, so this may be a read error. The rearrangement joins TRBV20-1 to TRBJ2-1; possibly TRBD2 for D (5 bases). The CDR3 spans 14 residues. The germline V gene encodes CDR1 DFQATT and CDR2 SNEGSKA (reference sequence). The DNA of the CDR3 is TGCAGCACTCATGGAGGAGTTGTCGGCGAGGGGCAGTTCTTC. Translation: CSTHGGVVGEGQFF.

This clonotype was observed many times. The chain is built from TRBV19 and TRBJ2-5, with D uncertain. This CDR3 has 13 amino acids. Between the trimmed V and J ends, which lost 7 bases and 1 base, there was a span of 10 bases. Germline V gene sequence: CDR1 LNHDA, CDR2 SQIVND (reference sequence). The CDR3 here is CASIDTTQETQYF. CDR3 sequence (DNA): TGTGCCAGTATCGACACGACCCAAGAGACCCAGTACTTC.

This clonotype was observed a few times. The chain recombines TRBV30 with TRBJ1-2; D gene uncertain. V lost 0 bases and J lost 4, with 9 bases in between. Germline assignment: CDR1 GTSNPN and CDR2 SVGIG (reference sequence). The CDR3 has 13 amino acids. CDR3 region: CAWSVSGFYGYTF. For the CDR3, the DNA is TGTGCCTGGAGTGTATCCGGGTTCTATGGCTACACCTTC.

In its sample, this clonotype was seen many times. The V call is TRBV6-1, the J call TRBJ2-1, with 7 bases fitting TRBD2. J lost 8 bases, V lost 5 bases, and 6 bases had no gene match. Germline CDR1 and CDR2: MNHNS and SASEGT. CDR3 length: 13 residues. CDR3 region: CASSLSGTYEQFF. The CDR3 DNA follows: TGTGCCAGCAGTTTAAGCGGGACCTATGAGCAGTTCTTC.

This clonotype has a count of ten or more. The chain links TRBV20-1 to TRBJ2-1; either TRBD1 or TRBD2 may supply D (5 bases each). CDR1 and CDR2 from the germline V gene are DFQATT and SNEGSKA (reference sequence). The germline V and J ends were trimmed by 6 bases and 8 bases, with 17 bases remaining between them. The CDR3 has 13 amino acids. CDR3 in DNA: TGCAGTGCAAGGGACCCTCGAAAGGATGAGCAGTTCTTC. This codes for CSARDPRKDEQFF.

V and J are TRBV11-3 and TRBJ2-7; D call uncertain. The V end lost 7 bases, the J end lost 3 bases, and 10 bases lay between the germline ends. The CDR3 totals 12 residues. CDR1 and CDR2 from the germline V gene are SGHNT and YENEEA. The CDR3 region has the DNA TGTGCCAGCACCCTCTCCGGCTACGAGCAGTACTTC. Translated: CASTLSGYEQYF.

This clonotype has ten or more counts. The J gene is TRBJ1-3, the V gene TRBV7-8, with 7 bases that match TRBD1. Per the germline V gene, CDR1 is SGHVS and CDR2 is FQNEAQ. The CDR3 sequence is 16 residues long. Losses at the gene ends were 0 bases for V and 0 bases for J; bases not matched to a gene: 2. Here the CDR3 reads CASSLATGSSGNTIYF. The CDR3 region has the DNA TGTGCCAGCAGCTTAGCGACAGGGAGCTCTGGAAACACCATATATTTT.

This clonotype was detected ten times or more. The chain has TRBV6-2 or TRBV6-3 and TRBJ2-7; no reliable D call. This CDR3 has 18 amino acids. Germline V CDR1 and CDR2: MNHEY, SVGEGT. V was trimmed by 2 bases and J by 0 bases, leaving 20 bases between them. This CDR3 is CASSYPLHPRLLSYEQYF. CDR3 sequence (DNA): TGTGCCAGCAGTTACCCACTACACCCCCGACTGCTCTCCTACGAGCAGTACTTC.

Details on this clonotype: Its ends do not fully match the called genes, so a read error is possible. CDR3: CASSSNNEQLF. The CDR3 DNA sequence: TGTGCCAGCAGTTCCAATAATGAGCAGCTCTTC. J is TRBJ2-1 and V is TRBV28, with D uncertain. Germline V CDR1 and CDR2: MDHEN, SYDVKM. This CDR3 has 11 residues.

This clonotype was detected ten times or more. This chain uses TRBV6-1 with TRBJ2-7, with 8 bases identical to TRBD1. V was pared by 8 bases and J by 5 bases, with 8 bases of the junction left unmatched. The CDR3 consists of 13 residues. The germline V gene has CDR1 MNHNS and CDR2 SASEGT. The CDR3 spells CASDRGASHEQYF. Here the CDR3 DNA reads TGTGCCAGCGACAGGGGCGCATCCCACGAGCAGTACTTC.